Below, 30 T cell receptor beta chains from the same sample are listed, as sequenced in a study of radiation and T cells in renal cell carcinoma. Sequencing used immunoSEQ multiplex PCR; TCRdb keeps in-frame clones, though not all of them. The sample lists 20,000 to 30,000 clones, around 85% occurring once. Time point defined: blood 2 weeks post-SBRT. Treatment meaning: 15 Gy SBRT to primary tumor, nephrectomy 4 weeks later. The source material was blood, sampled from a patient whose treatment included radiotherapy and nephrectomy. Every receptor here comes from a man in his 60s with renal cell carcinoma.

This clone was recorded a few times. The chain couples TRBV5-1 to TRBJ1-2; D is unclear. The germline V and J ends were trimmed by 1 base and 2 bases, with 12 bases remaining between them. This CDR3 region has 15 residues. Per germline, CDR1 SGHRS and CDR2 YFSETQ. In DNA form, the CDR3 reads TGCGCCAGCAGCTTGCAAGGAACGACCAACTATGGCTACACCTTC. Amino acid sequence: CASSLQGTTNYGYTF. Full variable domain (rest looked up from reference TRBV5-1 and TRBJ1-2): KAGVTQTPRYLIKTRGQQVTLSCSPISGHRSVSWYQQTPGQGLQFLFEYFSETQRNKGNFPGRFSGRQFSNSRSEMNVSTLELGDSALYLCASSLQGTTNYGYTFGSGTRLTVV.

The chain carries TRBV18 and TRBJ2-3; 15 nucleotides align to TRBD2. The CDR3 consists of 16 residues. CDR1 and CDR2 from the germline V gene are KGHSH and LQKENI. V was clipped by 3 bases and J by 5 bases; unmatched bases: 3. The CDR3 here is CASSPGLAGGLDTQYF. In DNA form, the CDR3 reads TGTGCCAGCTCACCGGGACTAGCGGGAGGTTTAGATACGCAGTATTTT.

The rearrangement links TRBV13 to TRBJ2-3; D might be TRBD1 (5 bases). The V end was cut by 3 bases, the J end by 4 bases, with 17 bases between. This CDR3 spans 16 amino acids. Germline V gene sequence: CDR1 PRHDT, CDR2 FYEKMQ (reference sequence). The CDR3 sequence is CASSFSPSSGPDTQYF. CDR3 DNA sequence: TGTGCCAGCAGCTTCTCTCCTTCCTCAGGGCCAGATACGCAGTATTTT.

J is TRBJ1-5 and V is TRBV29-1; D not resolved. This CDR3 is built from 12 residues. The germline V and J ends were trimmed by 4 bases and 2 bases, with 6 bases remaining between them. Germline-derived CDR1 and CDR2 are SQVTM and ANQGSEA. CDR3 residues: CSVVTGNQPQHF. The CDR3 nucleotides read TGCAGCGTTGTGACCGGCAATCAGCCCCAGCATTTT. The full variable domain, its missing parts supplied by reference TRBV29-1 and TRBJ1-5, is SAVISQKPSRDICQRGTSLTIQCQVDSQVTMMFWYRQQPGQSLTLIATANQGSEATYESGFVIDKFPISRPNLTFSTLTVSNMSPEDSSIYLCSVVTGNQPQHFGDGTRLSIL.

This clone was seen a single time. V usage is TRBV7-7 and J usage is TRBJ2-7, with D possibly matching TRBD1 (6 bases). V was cut by 4 bases and J by 6 bases, with 13 bases left in between. The length of the CDR3 is 13 residues. Germline V gene sequence: CDR1 SSHAT, CDR2 FNYEAQ (reference sequence). CDR3: CASSSGWGREQYF. The CDR3, as DNA: TGTGCCAGCAGCTCTGGTTGGGGGCGCGAGCAGTACTTC.

V is TRBV6-1 and J is TRBJ1-2; D is unresolved. Looked up from germline, CDR1 is MNHNS and CDR2 is SASEGT. V shed 1 base and J shed 5 bases, with 8 bases lying between them. The CDR3 extends over 13 amino acids. CDR3: CASSEGIGYGYTF. CDR3 DNA: TGTGCCAGCAGTGAAGGCATCGGGTATGGCTACACCTTC.

CDR3 amino acids: CASSGDRAKGTEAFF. As DNA, the CDR3 is TGTGCCAGCAGCGGGGACAGGGCAAAGGGGACTGAAGCTTTCTTT. The chain has TRBV5-6 and TRBJ1-1; 9 bases match TRBD1. J lost 5 bases, V lost 4 bases, and 9 bases had no gene match. Per germline, CDR1 SGHDT and CDR2 YYEEEE. The CDR3 totals 15 residues.

V gene TRBV30 combines with J gene TRBJ2-3; maybe TRBD1 (6 bases). Trimming shortened V by 4 bases and J by 5 bases, and 13 bases separated the two germline ends. The length of the CDR3 is 13 residues. Germline values: CDR1 GTSNPN, CDR2 SVGIG (reference sequence). This CDR3 reads CAWTGVSLDTQYF. The CDR3 DNA is TGTGCCTGGACAGGGGTCAGCCTAGATACGCAGTATTTT. The whole variable domain, remainder taken from reference TRBV30 and TRBJ2-3, is SQTIHQWPATLVQPVGSPLSLECTVEGTSNPNLYWYRQAAGRGLQLLFYSVGIGQISSEVPQNLSASRPQDRQFILSSKKLLLSDSGFYLCAWTGVSLDTQYFGPGTRLTVL.

V usage is TRBV4-1 and J usage is TRBJ2-7; D is perhaps TRBD1 (5 bases). Deletions cut 3 bases from V and 3 bases from J, with 12 bases between. The CDR3 loop spans 14 amino acids. Germline V gene lookup returns CDR1 MGHRA and CDR2 YSYEKL. Here the CDR3 DNA reads TGCGCCAGCAGCCACCGAAGGCAGGGCTACGAGCAGTACTTC. As protein: CASSHRRQGYEQYF.

This chain connects TRBV7-8 to TRBJ2-7, with 7 bases that match TRBD1. Trimming removed 1 base from V and 6 bases from J; junction bases left unmatched: 3. The CDR3 has 13 residues. Germline CDR1 reads SGHVS; CDR2 reads FQNEAQ. DNA for the CDR3: TGTGCCAGCAGCTTAGGGGGACAGTCCGAGCAGTACTTC. It is translated as CASSLGGQSEQYF.

This rearrangement joins TRBV6-5 to TRBJ2-1, with D uncertain. This CDR3 has 13 residues. Trimming removed 8 bases from V and 2 bases from J, with 10 bases in between. The germline V gene has CDR1 MNHEY and CDR2 SVGAGI. CDR3 amino acids: CASLSSTYNEQFF. The CDR3 nucleotides read TGTGCCAGCCTATCGTCGACCTACAATGAGCAGTTCTTC.

This chain links TRBV4-3 with TRBJ2-7; 11 nucleotides align to TRBD2. This CDR3 contains 15 residues. Looked up from germline, CDR1 is LGHNA and CDR2 is YSLEER. J lost 3 bases, V lost 6 bases, and 7 bases had no gene match. The CDR3 coding sequence is TGCGCCAGCAGTCCCGGGACTAGCGGTTTCTACGAGCAGTACTTC. Translating gives CASSPGTSGFYEQYF.

V usage is TRBV29-1 and J usage is TRBJ2-3; D call uncertain. The germline V gene encodes CDR1 SQVTM and CDR2 ANQGSEA. The CDR3 has 16 amino acids. V lost 1 base and J 1 base, leaving 15 bases between the germline ends. The CDR3 region has the DNA TGCAGCGTTGAAGGCGGAAGGGAAAGAGGCACAGATACGCAGTATTTT. Protein product: CSVEGGRERGTDTQYF.

The CDR3 DNA reads as TGTGCCTGGAGTGTACTACGGACAGGGGGAACCGGGGAGCTGTTTTTT. This encodes CAWSVLRTGGTGELFF. The genes are TRBV30 and TRBJ2-2; 10 nucleotides agree with TRBD1. The J segment lost 5 bases and the V segment lost 0 bases, leaving 6 bases of the junction unmatched. The CDR3 has 16 residues. Germline values: CDR1 GTSNPN, CDR2 SVGIG (reference sequence).

This clone was counted a single time. The chain uses TRBV10-1 and TRBJ2-1; D not resolved. The V gene lost 5 bases and the J gene lost 0 bases, with 8 bases spanning the gap. The CDR3 loop spans 14 amino acids. Germline values: CDR1 WNHNN, CDR2 SYGVQD (reference sequence). CDR3: CASSLTSSYNEQFF. The CDR3 DNA is TGCGCCAGCAGTCTCACGTCCTCCTACAATGAGCAGTTCTTC.

V gene TRBV2 combines with J gene TRBJ2-2; D is undetermined. Trimming took off 5 bases at V and 7 bases at J, with 11 bases between the two ends. CDR3 length: 13 amino acids. From germline, CDR1 is SNHLY and CDR2 FYNNEI. The CDR3 is CASSLEGFGELFF. The CDR3 nucleotides are TGTGCCAGCAGTCTAGAAGGGTTCGGGGAGCTGTTTTTT.

This chain connects TRBV27 to TRBJ2-6; no clear D. CDR3 length: 13 amino acids. Germline CDR1 and CDR2: MNHEY and SMNVEV (reference sequence). Trimming stripped 9 bases from V and 4 bases from J, with 10 bases between. CDR3 sequence reads: CASQRQGANVLTF. In DNA, the CDR3 is TGTGCCAGTCAACGCCAGGGGGCCAACGTCCTGACTTTC.

The chain joins TRBV13 to TRBJ1-2; no definite D call. Germline V gene sequence: CDR1 PRHDT, CDR2 FYEKMQ (reference sequence). V was pared by 8 bases and J by 3 bases, with 16 bases between. The CDR3 sequence is 14 residues long. The CDR3 DNA follows: TGTGCCAGCGGCCTACGGGATACGGACTATGGCTACACCTTC. This translates into CASGLRDTDYGYTF. Together with reference TRBV13 and TRBJ1-2, the CDR3 gives the full variable domain: AAGVIQSPRHLIKEKRETATLKCYPIPRHDTVYWYQQGPGQDPQFLISFYEKMQSDKGSIPDRFSAQQFSDYHSELNMSSLELGDSALYFCASGLRDTDYGYTFGSGTRLTVV.

V gene TRBV7-2 combines with J gene TRBJ2-3, with unresolved D. The CDR3 runs 16 residues. The germline V gene encodes CDR1 SGHTA and CDR2 FQGNSA. V shed 5 bases and J shed 2 bases, with 17 bases lying between them. The chain's CDR3 is CASSRKEGTFTDTQYF. CDR3 DNA: TGTGCCAGCAGCCGTAAGGAAGGAACCTTCACAGATACGCAGTATTTT.

This clone came up a few times. The V and J genes are TRBV5-4 and TRBJ1-1; the D gene is possibly TRBD1 (5 bases). With 0 bases removed from V and 0 bases from J, the gap between germline ends came to 15 bases. Germline V gives CDR1 SGHNT, CDR2 YYREEE (reference sequence). This CDR3 contains 17 residues. CDR3 nucleotides: TGTGCCAGCAGCTTGGGGGGAAGACAGAACCTGAACACTGAAGCTTTCTTT. Protein product: CASSLGGRQNLNTEAFF.

The chain recombines TRBV4-1 with TRBJ1-2, with D hard to call. The CDR3 totals 16 residues. Per the germline V gene, CDR1 is MGHRA and CDR2 is YSYEKL. The V and J ends lost 0 bases and 4 bases respectively, with 15 bases between them. This CDR3 is CASSQDGTAVVYGYTF. DNA of the CDR3: TGCGCCAGCAGCCAAGATGGCACGGCTGTGGTCTATGGCTACACCTTC.

V usage is TRBV4-3 and J usage is TRBJ1-4; D remains unclear. The germline gives CDR1 LGHNA, CDR2 YSLEER. The CDR3 consists of 13 residues. Trimming left V 0 bases short and J 11 bases short, with 10 bases between. CDR3 nucleotide sequence: TGCGCCAGCAGCCAAGATCAGGAAGGGAAACTGTTTTTT. Protein sequence: CASSQDQEGKLFF.

V gene TRBV6-5 combines with J gene TRBJ1-2; tentatively, D is TRBD1 (5 bases). Trimming removed 6 bases at V and 5 bases at J, with 10 bases between. The CDR3 contains 12 residues. Germline CDR1 is MNHEY and CDR2 is SVGAGI. CDR3 residues: CASSPGAYGYTF. The DNA for the CDR3 is TGTGCCAGCAGCCCCGGGGCTTATGGCTACACCTTC.

This chain joins TRBV6-5 and TRBJ1-1, with a possible D match to TRBD1 (6 bases). The length of the CDR3 is 15 residues. Germline CDR1 is MNHEY and CDR2 is SVGAGI. V dropped 2 bases and J dropped 3 bases, with 13 bases sitting between them. This CDR3 reads CASSYTAGGHTEAFF. CDR3 DNA sequence: TGTGCCAGCAGTTACACGGCTGGGGGGCACACTGAAGCTTTCTTT.

The rearrangement uses TRBV29-1 and TRBJ2-3; D is unresolved. V lost 7 bases and J 0 bases, leaving 26 bases between the germline ends. CDR3 length: 18 amino acids. The germline V gene encodes CDR1 SQVTM and CDR2 ANQGSEA. CDR3 residues: CSAKASPSRWASTDTQYF. As DNA, the CDR3 is TGCAGCGCAAAAGCTTCGCCGTCCCGGTGGGCTAGCACAGATACGCAGTATTTT.

The J gene is TRBJ2-3, the V gene TRBV12-5, with 7 positions matching TRBD2. The J segment lost 2 bases and the V segment lost 3 bases, leaving 8 bases of the junction unmatched. Per germline, CDR1 LGHNT and CDR2 FRNRAP. The CDR3 totals 16 residues. The CDR3 coding sequence is TGTGCTAGTGGTTTCTTCCTAGCGGAACACACAGATACGCAGTATTTT. Its protein is CASGFFLAEHTDTQYF.

The genes are TRBV5-1 and TRBJ2-7, with 11 bases lining up with TRBD1. Germline V CDR1 and CDR2: SGHRS, YFSETQ. The CDR3 has 14 residues. Germline trimming cut 5 bases from V and 4 bases from J; bases unmatched to any gene: 5. CDR3 sequence (DNA): TGCGCCAGCAGACCCGGGACAGGGGGATACGAGCAGTACTTC. Its translation: CASRPGTGGYEQYF.

V and J are TRBV11-2 and TRBJ1-3; D remains unclear. Trimming took 2 bases from V and 4 from J, leaving 12 bases between them. Germline-derived CDR1 and CDR2 are SGHAT and FQNNGV. The CDR3 loop spans 15 amino acids. The CDR3 coding sequence is TGTGCCAGCAGCTTACGAGTGAGGTCCGGAAACACCATATATTTT. It is translated as CASSLRVRSGNTIYF.

In this sample, this clone turned up many times. The rearrangement joins TRBV5-1 to TRBJ1-5, with D possibly being TRBD1 (5 bases). The germline V and J ends were trimmed by 2 bases and 8 bases, with 14 bases remaining between them. From germline, CDR1 is SGHRS and CDR2 YFSETQ. CDR3 length equals 14 residues. The chain's CDR3 is CASSLEPGLKPQHF. Written as DNA, the CDR3 is TGCGCCAGCAGCTTAGAACCGGGACTTAAGCCCCAGCATTTT.

The genes are TRBV14 and TRBJ1-1, with D hard to call. V was shortened by 1 base and J by 1 base, with 4 bases between the two germline ends. The CDR3 spans 13 residues. Germline assignment: CDR1 SGHDN and CDR2 FVKESK. In DNA form, the CDR3 reads TGTGCCAGCAGCCAAGTGGGGAACACTGAAGCTTTCTTT. As protein: CASSQVGNTEAFF.